The clone carrying this T cell receptor (beta chain) was recorded a few times. The record originates from a study of blood T cells in healthy people across ages. The CDR3 totals 12 residues. CDR1 is SQVTM, CDR2 ANQGSEA, per germline. Between the trimmed V and J ends, which lost 4 bases and 8 bases, there was a span of 11 bases. Together with a sample-barcoded 5' primer, a J-beta primer mix was included in a second PCR lasting roughly 6 to 12 cycles. Each cDNA molecule was tagged by a template-switch adaptor that had 12 random nucleotides. MiXCR, applied by TCRdb to the 5' RACE reads, yields one record per CDR3 protein. Here the sample spans some 290,000 distinct CDR3 sequences, around 29% being singletons. Total RNA, at least 5 micrograms per sample, was extracted from PBMCs.

Material for sequencing was blood. The sequence came from a woman aged 70-85 years in good health. The rearrangement joins TRBV29-1 to TRBJ1-4, with D uncertain. The CDR3 nucleotides are TGCAGCGTTGGCGCCGGAAGAGAAAAACTGTTTTTT. It encodes CSVGAGREKLFF.